A selection of T cell receptor beta chains follows, all from one sample in a study of T cell repertoires in cytomegalovirus infection. Which antigens these TCRs recognize remains unknown. TCRdb passed the reads through MiXCR, listing each CDR3 protein once. The sample includes 650,000 to 900,000 distinct CDR3 sequences, 30% to 35% of them seen just once. This material consisted of cultured CD8+ T cells from PBMCs, taken from culture after CMV antigen stimulation. The source is a human donor in good health (CMV status not recorded). Some clones in this sample may be carry-over from other donors' samples. The CDR3 runs from the conserved cysteine through the conserved F or W. The D gene is left open where the match is weak. Some rows mark clone size as missing; the rest say once, few, many or name a class of expanded clone.

>TRBD2|TRBV7-2|TRBJ2-2|many
CASSLEAGGPGELFF
TGTGCCAGCAGCTTAGAGGCGGGAGGCCCCGGGGAGCTGTTTTTT
>.|TRBV27|TRBJ1-5|.
CASSLITGQDQPQHF
TGTGCCAGCAGTTTAATTACAGGCCAGGATCAGCCCCAGCATTTT
>.|TRBV10-3|TRBJ1-5|few
CAISVGQFNQPQHF
TGTGCCATCAGTGTAGGACAGTTTAATCAGCCCCAGCATTTT
>.|TRBV6-6|TRBJ2-1|.
CASSYTSGLRGGNNEQFF
TGTGCCAGCAGTTACACCTCGGGACTTCGCGGAGGAAACAATGAGCAGTTCTTC
>TRBD2|TRBV7-9|TRBJ2-1|.
CASSPLAGGHYNEQFF
TGTGCCAGCAGCCCTCTAGCGGGGGGGCACTACAATGAGCAGTTCTTC
>TRBD2|TRBV5-1|TRBJ2-7|few
CASRAGTSGAYEQYF
TGCGCCAGCAGGGCGGGGACTAGCGGGGCCTACGAGCAGTACTTC
>.|TRBV29-1|TRBJ2-1|once
CSVEDAGRGSYNEQFF
TGCAGCGTTGAAGACGCTGGCAGGGGCTCCTACAATGAGCAGTTCTTC
>TRBD1|TRBV6-6|TRBJ1-6|.
CASSHLGQASSDSPLHF
TGTGCCAGCAGTCACTTAGGACAGGCGAGTAGTGATTCACCCCTCCACTTT
>.|TRBV29-1|TRBJ1-2|once
CSVDPPGKGVYGYTF
TGCAGCGTTGACCCGCCAGGGAAGGGGGTCTATGGCTACACCTTC
>.|TRBV7-9|TRBJ2-7|few
CASSFRGAEQYF
TGTGCCAGCAGCTTTAGGGGGGCCGAGCAGTACTTC
>.|TRBV7-2|TRBJ2-2|many
CASSPAHRGGTGELFF
TGTGCCAGCAGCCCTGCCCACAGGGGGGGGACCGGGGAGCTGTTTTTT
>.|TRBV14|TRBJ1-1|.
CASSLRRHMNTEAFF
TGTGCCAGCAGCTTGAGACGGCACATGAACACTGAAGCTTTCTTT
>.|TRBV12-3/TRBV12-4|TRBJ1-3|.
CASSGLGGNTIYF
TGTGCCAGCAGTGGGTTGGGGGGAAACACCATATATTTT
>.|TRBV25-1|TRBJ1-2|once
CASSEYYFGGDYGYTF
TGTGCCAGCAGTGAATATTATTTTGGAGGGGACTATGGCTACACCTTC
>.|TRBV5-5|TRBJ2-1|.
CASSRSHNEQFF
TGTGCCAGCAGCCGGAGCCACAATGAGCAGTTCTTC
>.|TRBV27|TRBJ2-3|few
CASQTRGARKTDTQYF
TGTGCCAGCCAGACTAGGGGGGCTAGGAAGACAGATACGCAGTATTTT
>.|TRBV7-2|TRBJ1-6|.
CASSLEGGGLGNSPLHF
TGTGCCAGCAGCTTAGAAGGAGGGGGTCTCGGTAATTCACCCCTCCACTTT
>TRBD2|TRBV14|TRBJ2-3|.
CASSQDLRLADQSTDTQYF
TGTGCCAGCAGCCAAGATTTGAGACTAGCGGACCAGAGCACAGATACGCAGTATTTT
>TRBD1|TRBV7-9|TRBJ1-2|few
CASSIWDREGGDYTF
TGTGCCAGCAGCATCTGGGACAGGGAAGGTGGAGACTACACCTTC
>TRBD1|TRBV4-3|TRBJ1-2|.
CASSQEFGTDYGYTF
TGCGCCAGCAGCCAAGAGTTCGGGACAGACTATGGCTACACCTTC
>.|TRBV27|TRBJ1-1|hyperexpanded
CASSGAALNTEAFF
TGTGCCAGCAGCGGGGCGGCCCTGAACACTGAAGCTTTCTTT
>.|TRBV12-3/TRBV12-4|TRBJ2-3|few
CAIFRDAATDTQYF
TGTGCCATTTTCCGGGACGCTGCGACAGATACGCAGTATTTT
>.|TRBV2|TRBJ1-2|.
CASSDEYGYTF
TGTGCCAGCAGTGACGAGTATGGCTACACCTTC
>.|TRBV12-3/TRBV12-4|TRBJ2-2|.
CATPGENTGELFF
TGTGCCACCCCCGGAGAGAACACCGGGGAGCTGTTTTTT
>.|TRBV10-3|TRBJ2-1|.
CAIGGLYNEQFF
TGTGCCATCGGGGGTCTGTACAATGAGCAGTTCTTC
>.|TRBV2|TRBJ1-6|few
CAEGSSYNSPLHF
TGTGCCGAGGGAAGCTCCTATAATTCACCCCTCCACTTT
>TRBD1|TRBV7-9|TRBJ2-5|few
CASSFAGGRGRETQYF
TGTGCCAGCAGCTTTGCAGGGGGTAGAGGAAGAGAGACCCAGTACTTC
>.|TRBV7-2|TRBJ2-1|many
CASSIGLNNEQFF
TGTGCCAGCAGCATCGGACTCAACAATGAGCAGTTCTTC
>TRBD1|TRBV27|TRBJ1-6|.
CASTPTGGNSPLHF
TGTGCCAGCACCCCGACAGGGGGCAATTCACCCCTCCACTTT
>.|TRBV5-1|TRBJ2-3|.
CASSRPVADTQYF
TGCGCCAGCAGCCGTCCAGTGGCAGATACGCAGTATTTT
>.|TRBV5-6|TRBJ1-1|.
CASSLVVAWEAFF
TGTGCCAGCAGCTTGGTAGTGGCATGGGAAGCTTTCTTT
>.|TRBV27|TRBJ2-7|few
CASSFGGTGSEQYF
TGTGCCAGCAGTTTTGGGGGGACTGGTAGCGAGCAGTACTTC
>.|TRBV7-8|TRBJ1-1|.
CASSLETKNTEAFF
TGTGCCAGCAGCTTGGAGACAAAGAACACTGAAGCTTTCTTT
>.|TRBV10-3|TRBJ2-5|.
CAISEPGPRETQYF
TGTGCCATCAGTGAGCCAGGGCCGAGAGAGACCCAGTACTTC
>.|TRBV5-1|TRBJ1-1|few
CASSWDPNTEAFF
TGCGCCAGCAGCTGGGACCCGAACACTGAAGCTTTCTTT
>TRBD2|TRBV7-9|TRBJ2-1|.
CASSNSGLAGYNEQFF
TGTGCCAGCAGTAATAGCGGGCTAGCGGGGTACAATGAGCAGTTCTTC
>.|TRBV27|TRBJ1-1|.
CASSFTGTNTEAFF
TGTGCCAGCAGTTTTACAGGGACGAACACTGAAGCTTTCTTT
>TRBD1|TRBV6-1|TRBJ2-7|.
CASRDRVHEQYF
TGTGCCAGCAGGGACAGGGTCCACGAGCAGTACTTC
>TRBD1|TRBV4-2|TRBJ2-1|.
CASSQSTGVHEQFF
TGTGCCAGCAGCCAAAGCACAGGGGTCCATGAGCAGTTCTTC
>.|TRBV12-3/TRBV12-4|TRBJ2-1|many
CASSIARGGTEQFF
TGTGCCAGCAGCATAGCCAGGGGGGGGACTGAGCAGTTCTTC
>.|TRBV7-6|TRBJ2-2|many
CASSLNYGGPGTGELFF
TGTGCCAGCAGCTTAAATTACGGGGGCCCGGGAACCGGGGAGCTGTTTTTT
>.|TRBV5-8|TRBJ1-5|few
CASSLDARDLSHQPQHF
TGTGCCAGCAGCCTGGATGCACGGGATCTATCACACCAGCCCCAGCATTTT
>.|TRBV20-1|TRBJ2-7|.
CSARWGGPYEQYF
TGCAGTGCTAGATGGGGGGGGCCCTACGAGCAGTACTTC
>.|TRBV6-2/TRBV6-3|TRBJ2-1|many
CASSYSAYNEQFF
TGTGCCAGCAGTTACTCAGCCTACAATGAGCAGTTCTTC
>.|TRBV19|TRBJ1-5|.
CASNPYSNQPQHF
TGTGCCAGTAACCCCTATAGCAATCAGCCCCAGCATTTT
>.|TRBV12-3/TRBV12-4|TRBJ2-2|.
CASIPSGGWGGELFF
TGTGCCAGCATCCCTAGTGGGGGCTGGGGCGGGGAGCTGTTTTTT
>.|TRBV29-1|TRBJ2-7|few
CSVRYRDTVYEQYF
TGCAGCGTTAGATACCGGGACACCGTTTACGAGCAGTACTTC
>TRBD2|TRBV19|TRBJ2-1|few
CASSPLTSGVSYNEQFF
TGTGCCAGTAGTCCCCTGACTAGCGGGGTATCCTACAATGAGCAGTTCTTC
>TRBD1|TRBV14|TRBJ1-1|few
CASSLTGESTEAFF
TGTGCCAGCAGCTTGACAGGGGAATCCACTGAAGCTTTCTTT
>.|TRBV28|TRBJ1-4|.
CASSTSFTGIRADEKLFF
TGTGCCAGCAGTACCTCCTTTACAGGGATCCGCGCTGATGAAAAACTGTTTTTT